The sequence of this TCR beta chain was determined in a study of blood T cells in healthy people across ages. Whole-study results and caveats: Getting older went along with TCR beta diversity per million T cells dropping roughly linearly.

Primed by a sample-barcoded 5' primer and a J-beta primer mix, a second PCR proceeded for about 6 to 12 cycles. Every cDNA molecule bore a tag from a template-switch adaptor containing 12 random nucleotides. TCRdb processed the 5' RACE reads anew with MiXCR; each CDR3 protein has one entry. The sample includes under 2,000,000 distinct CDR3 sequences, around 50% of them seen just once. As concerns this clonotype: The antigen is undetermined. A read error may account for a junction end that differs from germline.

CDR3 size: 14 residues. Looked up from germline, CDR1 is SNHLY and CDR2 is FYNNEI. The chain has TRBV2 and TRBJ2-5, with 7 positions matching TRBD1. Specimen: blood. The TCR was taken from a woman aged 40-49 years in good health. The CDR3 coding sequence is TGTGCCAGCCAAACAGGGGCTACTCAAGAGACCCGGTACTTC. This codes for CASQTGATQETRYF.